Each of the 22 T cell receptor beta chains below was sequenced from the same sample in a study of OX40 agonist ivuxolimab in advanced cancers. Receptors were amplified or captured by the immunoSEQ multiplex PCR assay. The clones in this table, taken by TCRdb from immuneACCESS, are in-frame only. Not every clone is retained; where verified, under half of the shortfall comes from an unresolved V gene, and the cause of the rest is unknown. The sample records tens of thousands of clones, approximately 86% of which are singletons. The ten largest clones add up to 20% to 25% of the sample. Sample: CD4+ or CD8+ T cells sorted from blood, taken in a trial of the OX40 agonist ivuxolimab. The receptors were gathered from an adult with an advanced solid tumor such as melanoma, head and neck, liver or kidney cancer.

The chain joins TRBV28 to TRBJ2-6; no clear D gene. The CDR3 has 16 residues. Germline CDR1 reads MDHEN; CDR2 reads SYDVKM. V dropped 3 bases and J dropped 13 bases, with 22 bases sitting between them. CDR3 in DNA: TGTGCCAGCAGTTTGGAAGGTCTCGGAACAGTTGAGGTCCTGACTTTC. Protein product: CASSLEGLGTVEVLTF.

The chain is built from TRBV4-3 and TRBJ2-1, with D perhaps given as TRBD1 or TRBD2 (6 bases each). The germline V gene encodes CDR1 LGHNA and CDR2 YSLEER. The V end lost 1 base, the J end lost 10 bases, and 17 bases lay between the germline ends. The CDR3 covers 15 residues. This CDR3 reads CASSQGAGDGGEQFF. CDR3 in DNA: TGCGCCAGCAGCCAAGGAGCAGGGGACGGGGGCGAGCAGTTCTTC.

This CDR3 reads CASGPPERTYNEQFF. Here the CDR3 DNA reads TGTGCTAGTGGCCCACCCGAGCGGACTTACAATGAGCAGTTCTTC. The chain recombines TRBV12-5 with TRBJ2-1, with TRBD2 as a possible D gene (5 bases). The CDR3 covers 15 residues. V was shortened by 6 bases and J by 4 bases, with 16 bases between the two germline ends. CDR1 is LGHNT and CDR2 is FRNRAP in the germline V gene. Supplemented by reference TRBV12-5 and TRBJ2-1, the full variable domain reads DARVTQTPRHKVTEMGQEVTMRCQPILGHNTVFWYRQTMMQGLELLAYFRNRAPLDDSGMPKDRFSAEMPDATLATLKIQPSEPRDSAVYFCASGPPERTYNEQFFGPGTRLTVL.

The chain employs TRBV28 and TRBJ2-7, with no clear D. The CDR3 length is 13 residues. CDR1 is MDHEN and CDR2 is SYDVKM in the germline V gene. V lost 5 bases and J 3 bases, leaving 11 bases between the germline ends. The CDR3 DNA is TGTGCCAGCAGTCGGGTGGCGCACTACGAGCAGTACGTC. Encoded protein: CASSRVAHYEQYV.

This sequence joins TRBV6-5 and TRBJ1-2; tentatively, D is TRBD1 (5 bases). The CDR3 length is 15 residues. Trimming pared 1 base from V and 4 bases from J, leaving 13 bases between. CDR1 and CDR2 (germline): MNHEY, SVGAGI. CDR3 DNA: TGTGCCAGCAGTTACTACCCCCAGGGACCCTATGGCTACACCTTC. It translates to CASSYYPQGPYGYTF.

V usage is TRBV9 and J usage is TRBJ2-5; a possible D gene is TRBD1 (6 bases). V was trimmed by 0 bases and J by 4 bases, leaving 16 bases between them. The CDR3 consists of 16 residues. Germline V gives CDR1 SGDLS, CDR2 YYNGEE. The CDR3 protein is CASSVDLGAPVETQYF. The CDR3 nucleotides read TGTGCCAGCAGCGTAGACCTGGGGGCGCCGGTAGAGACCCAGTACTTC. Using reference TRBV9 and TRBJ2-5 for the parts outside the CDR3, the full variable domain is DSGVTQTPKHLITATGQRVTLRCSPRSGDLSVYWYQQSLDQGLQFLIQYYNGEERAKGNILERFSAQQFPDLHSELNLSSLELGDSALYFCASSVDLGAPVETQYFGPGTRLLVL.

The chain carries TRBV5-1 and TRBJ2-4; TRBD1 is a possible D gene (5 bases). Per germline, CDR1 SGHRS and CDR2 YFSETQ. The CDR3 length is 19 residues. V dropped 0 bases and J dropped 0 bases, with 19 bases sitting between them. The CDR3 reads CASSLDAGPVVRAKNIQYF. CDR3 in DNA: TGCGCCAGCAGCTTGGATGCAGGGCCCGTAGTGAGAGCCAAAAACATTCAGTACTTC.

The chain joins TRBV9 to TRBJ1-1; D might be TRBD1 (5 bases). Germline loops: CDR1 SGDLS, CDR2 YYNGEE. The CDR3 consists of 15 residues. The V and J ends lost 2 bases and 0 bases respectively, with 11 bases between them. The CDR3 DNA sequence: TGTGCCAGCAGCGTGGGGGGTGATATGAACACTGAAGCTTTCTTT. Its protein is CASSVGGDMNTEAFF.

This chain uses TRBV9 with TRBJ2-7, with D unresolved. CDR3 length equals 12 residues. V lost 2 bases to trimming and J lost 2 bases, with 5 bases between them. CDR1 is SGDLS, CDR2 YYNGEE, per germline. DNA of the CDR3: TGTGCCAGCAGCGTTAACCCCTACGAGCAGTACTTC. Protein product: CASSVNPYEQYF.

The chain combines TRBV27 with TRBJ1-1, with a tentative D call TRBD1 (6 bases). Trimming pared 3 bases from V and 5 bases from J, leaving 13 bases between. The V gene's germline CDR1 is MNHEY and CDR2 SMNVEV (reference sequence). The CDR3 has 14 residues. The CDR3 nucleotides read TGTGCCAGCAGTTTCCAGGGAGGGGGGACTGAAGCTTTCTTT. Translation: CASSFQGGGTEAFF.

The V call is TRBV11-1, the J call TRBJ2-3; 11 positions agree with TRBD1. Germline values: CDR1 SGHAT, CDR2 FQDESV (reference sequence). Trimming removed 5 bases from V and 3 bases from J; junction bases left unmatched: 1. This CDR3 region has 14 residues. CDR3 sequence: CASSRDRGTDTQYF. The DNA for the CDR3 is TGTGCCAGCAGCCGGGACAGGGGGACAGATACGCAGTATTTT.

This clone was seen only a few times. The chain couples TRBV11-3 to TRBJ2-7; D is ambiguous. Between the trimmed V and J ends, which lost 1 base and 5 bases, there was a span of 9 bases. The CDR3 is 13 residues long. CDR1 and CDR2 (germline): SGHNT, YENEEA. The CDR3 is CASSLASGNEQYF. CDR3 bases: TGTGCCAGCAGCTTAGCCTCGGGCAACGAGCAGTACTTC.

The chain carries TRBV6-7 and TRBJ2-3, with D unclear. TRBV6-7 is placed among ORFs of uncertain function. The length of the CDR3 is 13 residues. V was pared by 0 bases and J by 5 bases, with 6 bases between. In DNA, the CDR3 is TGTGCCAGCAGTTACTCGGACGGAGATACGCAGTATTTT. It yields the protein CASSYSDGDTQYF.

CDR3 loop: CASSWSSHQPQHF. CDR3 DNA sequence: TGTGCCAGCAGTTGGTCGAGCCACCAGCCCCAGCATTTT. V usage is TRBV6-6 and J usage is TRBJ1-5; D not resolved. CDR3 length: 13 amino acids. Trimming shortened V by 4 bases and J by 7 bases, and 11 bases separated the two germline ends. Germline CDR1 and CDR2: MNHNY and SVGAGI (reference sequence).

The chain carries TRBV5-1 and TRBJ2-1; D perhaps matches TRBD1 (5 bases). The CDR3 is made up of 14 amino acids. The V end lost 2 bases, the J end lost 7 bases, and 13 bases lay between the germline ends. The germline gives CDR1 SGHRS, CDR2 YFSETQ. CDR3 in amino acids: CASSLTGGANEQFF. The CDR3 DNA is TGCGCCAGCAGCTTAACAGGTGGGGCAAATGAGCAGTTCTTC. Drawing the rest from reference TRBV5-1 and TRBJ2-1, the complete variable domain is KAGVTQTPRYLIKTRGQQVTLSCSPISGHRSVSWYQQTPGQGLQFLFEYFSETQRNKGNFPGRFSGRQFSNSRSEMNVSTLELGDSALYLCASSLTGGANEQFFGPGTRLTVL.

The rearrangement links TRBV11-1 to TRBJ1-1, with unresolved D. CDR1 SGHAT and CDR2 FQDESV come from the germline V gene (reference sequence). V lost 1 base, J lost 4 bases, and 4 bases lay in between. This CDR3 spans 12 amino acids. The CDR3 DNA sequence: TGTGCCAGCAGCTTAGTCTCCACTGAAGCTTTCTTT. Protein: CASSLVSTEAFF.

This clone turned up a few times. This chain uses TRBV7-9 with TRBJ2-5; the match to TRBD2 covers 10 bases. CDR1 and CDR2 (germline): SEHNR, FQNEAQ (reference sequence). This CDR3 comprises 19 residues. The V gene end was trimmed by 5 bases and the J gene end by 4 bases; junction bases not matched to a gene: 19. The CDR3 DNA sequence: TGTGCCAGCAGCGCATCAGATTCTAGCGGGGGAGCTGTAAGAGAGACCCAGTACTTC. Its protein product is CASSASDSSGGAVRETQYF.

For this clone: Mismatch with germline at one junction end may stem from a read error. The chain links TRBV7-7 to TRBJ2-3, with 8 positions matching TRBD1. Germline V lookup: CDR1 SSHAT, CDR2 FNYEAQ (reference sequence). This CDR3 contains 16 residues. CDR3 in amino acids: CASNLDQGAGTDTQYF. CDR3 nucleotide sequence: TGTGCCAGCAACTTAGACCAGGGGGCTGGCACAGATACGCAGTATTTT.

V is TRBV4-1 and J is TRBJ2-1; 7 bases agree with TRBD2. V was pared by 0 bases and J by 10 bases, with 6 bases of the junction left unmatched. Germline V gives CDR1 MGHRA, CDR2 YSYEKL. This CDR3 region has 14 residues. CDR3 coding DNA: TGCGCCAGCAGCCAAGAAGGACTAGGTATGGAGCAGTTCTTC. Translating it yields CASSQEGLGMEQFF.

The rearrangement joins TRBV9 to TRBJ2-5; TRBD2 matches at 9 bases. CDR3 length: 16 residues. Germline assignment: CDR1 SGDLS and CDR2 YYNGEE. The J segment lost 5 bases and the V segment lost 0 bases, leaving 8 bases of the junction unmatched. This chain's CDR3 is CASSVDPSGVGETQYF. The CDR3, as DNA: TGTGCCAGCAGCGTAGATCCTAGCGGGGTAGGTGAGACCCAGTACTTC.

The rearrangement joins TRBV6-6 to TRBJ2-1; 8 bases are a match to TRBD2. Germline trimming cut 5 bases from V and 2 bases from J; bases unmatched to any gene: 2. This CDR3 region has 14 residues. The germline CDR1 and CDR2 sequences are MNHNY and SVGAGI (reference sequence). CDR3 protein: CASSTGGPYNEQFF. In nucleotides, the CDR3 is TGTGCCAGCAGTACGGGGGGGCCCTACAATGAGCAGTTCTTC.

The chain carries TRBV9 and TRBJ2-5, with D possibly called TRBD1 or TRBD2 (5 bases each). The length of the CDR3 is 14 residues. Between the trimmed V and J ends, which lost 3 bases and 3 bases, there was a span of 12 bases. The germline V gene encodes CDR1 SGDLS and CDR2 YYNGEE. CDR3 in DNA: TGTGCCAGCAGCGGCCGGGACGGAGAAGAGACCCAGTACTTC. Translated, it gives CASSGRDGEETQYF. Combining the CDR3 with reference TRBV9 and TRBJ2-5 gives the whole variable domain DSGVTQTPKHLITATGQRVTLRCSPRSGDLSVYWYQQSLDQGLQFLIQYYNGEERAKGNILERFSAQQFPDLHSELNLSSLELGDSALYFCASSGRDGEETQYFGPGTRLLVL.